This TCR beta chain appears in the sequencing data of a study of T cell responses to AZD1222 COVID-19 vaccine. Study findings and constraints: As reported, nearly half of all spike-specific TCRs target variant regions that are unmutated.

Comments on this clone: No antigen is known for it.

Germline-derived CDR1 and CDR2 are SNHLY and FYNNEI. The CDR3 totals 15 residues. V was trimmed by 6 bases and J by 1 base, leaving 12 bases between them. Repertoires were generated with immunoSEQ multiplex PCR, while TCRdb's copy carries only in-frame clones and drops some. The data show 45,000 to 65,000 clones, roughly 87% seen once. The source is an adult who received the AZD1222 COVID-19 vaccine. The chain is built from TRBV2 and TRBJ2-2; D possibly corresponds to TRBD2 (6 bases). The specimen comprised peripheral blood, sampled 28 days after the second AZD1222 dose. The CDR3 region is CASRRLAVNTGELFF. The DNA for the CDR3 is TGTGCCAGCAGGCGATTAGCGGTGAACACCGGGGAGCTGTTTTTT.